This T cell receptor beta chain was recovered during a study of cytomegalovirus exposure and HLA in healthy donors. Points from the study as a whole: When the data were analyzed later, several of the most significant clusters appeared to be linked to common viral pathogens. Accurate predictions that matched the HLA-A and HLA-B alleles of most subjects were reportedly made from TCR beta sequences. Most likely, a cluster of highly shared sequence variants arose as a sequencing artifact. Roughly uniform depth of sequencing across donors was assumed in presence/absence analyses.

Looked up from germline, CDR1 is SGHNT and CDR2 is YENEEA. Trimming left V 4 bases short and J 4 bases short, with 16 bases between. The CDR3 length is 16 residues. This clone was detected only a few times. Its antigen is currently unknown. The PCR had 60 Vbeta and 13 Jbeta primers. Sequencing used immunoSEQ multiplex PCR; TCRdb keeps in-frame clones, though not all of them. This table holds 100,000 to 150,000 clones, under 80% found once. What was sequenced was PBMCs. The chain joins TRBV11-3 to TRBJ2-2; D possibly corresponds to TRBD2 (5 bases). The source of this sequence is a man aged 40-50 years in good health and CMV-seropositive. The CDR3 loop is CASSSARTGVTGELFF. In DNA, the CDR3 is TGTGCCAGCAGCTCAGCGAGGACTGGAGTCACCGGGGAGCTGTTTTTT.